The rows below give T cell receptor beta chains drawn from one sample of a study of blood T cell repertoires in COVID-19. Here immunoSEQ multiplex PCR was the method, and the copy in TCRdb shows in-frame clones only, minus some. The sample consists of under 250,000 clones, approximately 84% of them appearing once. Sequencing was performed on peripheral blood. These receptors all come from a man aged 45-65 years with acute or convalescent COVID-19. Each CDR3 is given with its conserved first and last residue. Each record gives: clone size, D gene, J gene, V gene, CDR3 protein, CDR3 DNA. The D gene is left open where the match is weak. A row's size may be missing; if present it is once, few, many or a size class.

size: .
D: TRBD1
J: TRBJ1-2
V: TRBV19
CDR3: CASSPTGSGGYTF
DNA: TGTGCCAGTAGTCCGACAGGGTCGGGAGGCTACACCTTC

size: .
D: .
J: TRBJ1-4
V: TRBV29-1
CDR3: CSVGRGGEKLFF
DNA: TGCAGCGTTGGGAGGGGAGGTGAAAAACTGTTTTTT

size: .
D: TRBD1
J: TRBJ1-2
V: TRBV5-4
CDR3: CASSLQGQGFYGYTF
DNA: TGTGCCAGCAGCTTGCAGGGACAGGGGTTCTATGGCTACACCTTC

size: .
D: TRBD1
J: TRBJ2-6
V: TRBV5-1
CDR3: CASSPRGSGANVLTF
DNA: TGCGCCAGCAGCCCCAGGGGGTCTGGGGCCAACGTCCTGACTTTC

size: few
D: TRBD1
J: TRBJ1-2
V: TRBV15
CDR3: CATSRSGTGFYGYTF
DNA: TGTGCCACCAGCAGATCCGGGACAGGGTTCTATGGCTACACCTTC

size: once
D: .
J: TRBJ2-7
V: TRBV2
CDR3: CASSEPGAYEQYF
DNA: TGTGCCAGCAGTGAACCAGGGGCCTACGAGCAGTACTTC

size: .
D: TRBD2
J: TRBJ2-1
V: TRBV3-1/TRBV3-2
CDR3: CASSQDWTGGLYNEQFF
DNA: TGTGCCAGCAGCCAGGACTGGACGGGGGGGCTGTACAATGAGCAGTTCTTC

size: .
D: .
J: TRBJ2-7
V: TRBV2
CDR3: CASRGPREQYF
DNA: TGTGCCAGCAGGGGCCCCCGCGAGCAGTACTTC

size: .
D: .
J: TRBJ2-5
V: TRBV12-3/TRBV12-4
CDR3: CASSPPGVKTQYF
DNA: TGTGCCAGCAGTCCCCCAGGGGTGAAGACCCAGTACTTC

size: .
D: .
J: TRBJ2-6
V: TRBV7-2
CDR3: CASSSLRSSGANVLTF
DNA: TGTGCCAGCAGCTCCCTACGTAGCTCTGGGGCCAACGTCCTGACTTTC

size: .
D: TRBD1
J: TRBJ1-2
V: TRBV3-1/TRBV3-2
CDR3: CASSQTGGYGYTF
DNA: TGTGCCAGCAGTCAAACAGGGGGCTATGGCTACACCTTC

size: few
D: .
J: TRBJ1-3
V: TRBV28
CDR3: CASGDSLSGNTIYF
DNA: TGTGCCAGCGGAGACAGCCTCTCTGGAAACACCATATATTTT

size: .
D: .
J: TRBJ2-4
V: TRBV5-5
CDR3: CASSLVKGVPGAKNIQYF
DNA: TGTGCCAGCAGCTTGGTTAAGGGTGTCCCAGGGGCCAAAAACATTCAGTACTTC

size: .
D: TRBD1
J: TRBJ1-2
V: TRBV12-5
CDR3: CASGEDRRGYTF
DNA: TGTGCTAGTGGTGAGGACAGGCGCGGCTACACCTTC

size: .
D: .
J: TRBJ1-2
V: TRBV2
CDR3: CASRGDNYGYTF
DNA: TGTGCCAGCAGAGGGGATAACTATGGCTACACCTTC

size: few
D: .
J: TRBJ1-4
V: TRBV27
CDR3: CASSFFGEKLFF
DNA: TGTGCCAGCAGTTTCTTCGGTGAAAAACTGTTTTTT

size: .
D: .
J: TRBJ1-2
V: TRBV19
CDR3: CASSSEVARQDYGYTF
DNA: TGTGCCAGTAGTTCGGAGGTGGCCCGCCAGGACTATGGCTACACCTTC

size: once
D: TRBD1
J: TRBJ2-7
V: TRBV2
CDR3: CASGTGVTYEQYF
DNA: TGTGCCAGCGGGACAGGGGTGACCTACGAGCAGTACTTC

size: .
D: .
J: TRBJ2-2
V: TRBV12-3/TRBV12-4
CDR3: CASSPLRSGELFF
DNA: TGTGCCAGCAGTCCTCTTAGGAGCGGGGAGCTGTTTTTT

size: .
D: .
J: TRBJ2-1
V: TRBV5-4
CDR3: CALTEGDEQFF
DNA: TGTGCCCTCACAGAGGGGGATGAGCAGTTCTTC

size: .
D: TRBD2
J: TRBJ2-1
V: TRBV19
CDR3: CASSVLAGRGSYNEQFF
DNA: TGTGCCAGTAGTGTTCTAGCGGGTCGGGGCTCCTACAATGAGCAGTTCTTC

size: .
D: .
J: TRBJ2-2
V: TRBV5-1
CDR3: CASSSAGELFF
DNA: TGCGCCAGCAGCTCCGCCGGGGAGCTGTTTTTT

size: once
D: .
J: TRBJ2-1
V: TRBV3-1/TRBV3-2
CDR3: CASSQDFGIEQFF
DNA: TGTGCCAGCAGCCAAGATTTCGGGATAGAGCAGTTCTTC

size: .
D: TRBD2
J: TRBJ2-7
V: TRBV11-2
CDR3: CASSLDTASGNTF
DNA: TGTGCCAGCAGCTTAGATACGGCTAGCGGCAACACGTTC

size: .
D: .
J: TRBJ1-6
V: TRBV7-6
CDR3: CASSPRTASNSPLHF
DNA: TGTGCCAGCAGCCCCAGGACAGCTTCAAATTCACCCCTCCACTTT

size: .
D: .
J: TRBJ2-2
V: TRBV11-3
CDR3: CAIRDGELFF
DNA: TGTGCCATCCGCGACGGGGAGCTGTTTTTT

size: .
D: .
J: TRBJ2-7
V: TRBV2
CDR3: CASRGGTGTYEQYF
DNA: TGTGCCAGCCGAGGGGGAACGGGGACGTACGAGCAGTACTTC

size: .
D: .
J: TRBJ1-4
V: TRBV5-1
CDR3: CASSLDGKNEKLFF
DNA: TGCGCCAGCAGCTTGGACGGGAAAAATGAAAAACTGTTTTTT

size: .
D: .
J: TRBJ1-1
V: TRBV28
CDR3: CASSIWEENTEAFF
DNA: TGTGCCAGCAGTATTTGGGAGGAGAACACTGAAGCTTTCTTT

size: .
D: TRBD1
J: TRBJ2-2
V: TRBV5-4
CDR3: CALGGTGELGAHPGELFF
DNA: TGTGCCCTTGGGGGGACAGGGGAATTAGGGGCTCATCCCGGGGAGCTGTTTTTT